This T cell receptor beta chain emerged from a study of identical twins. TCRdb recomputed calls from the 5' RACE reads with MiXCR, one row per CDR3 protein. The sample holds about 190,000 distinct CDR3 sequences; approximately 15% are singletons and the top ten take roughly two fifths. This clonotype was seen ten or more times. These data were also reused for a study on T cells expressing NK-cell markers.

The sequencing sample was made of CD8+ T cells sorted from blood. This clonotype was sampled from a young woman in good health.

The CDR3: CASSGETASTDTQYF. CDR3 in DNA: TGTGCCAGCAGCGGAGAGACAGCTAGCACAGATACGCAGTATTTT. This chain connects TRBV9 to TRBJ2-3; a weak D match, TRBD1 (5 bases). Germline lookup yields CDR1 SGDLS and CDR2 YYNGEE. The CDR3 has 15 amino acids. V was cut by 3 bases and J by 0 bases, with 11 bases left in between.